This TCR beta chain was sequenced in a study of cytomegalovirus exposure and HLA in healthy donors. Notes on the study in general: Across HLA loci, a later analysis found differing TCR association rates, with DRB1 most and HLA-C fewest. Most subjects' HLA-A and HLA-B alleles were reportedly predicted from TCR beta sequences.

Germline CDR1 reads SGHRS; CDR2 reads YFSETQ. The CDR3 extends over 16 amino acids. V dropped 3 bases and J dropped 2; count of bases not matched to a gene: 6. Use of 60 Vbeta and 13 Jbeta primers characterized the PCR. Clones were sequenced by immunoSEQ multiplex PCR, and TCRdb holds only the in-frame ones, with some missing. The sample contains about 190,000 clones, about 81% of which appear only once. This clone has just a few counts. Its specificity is not known. Sequenced input: PBMCs. This rearrangement joins TRBV5-1 to TRBJ1-1; TRBD1 matches 11 bases. The sequence was collected from a woman between 18 and 29 years old in good health and CMV-seronegative. The CDR3 sequence: CASSWTGGDRNTEAFF. The CDR3 region has the DNA TGCGCCAGCAGCTGGACAGGGGGCGATAGAAACACTGAAGCTTTCTTT. Using reference TRBV5-1 and TRBJ1-1 for the parts outside the CDR3, the full variable domain is KAGVTQTPRYLIKTRGQQVTLSCSPISGHRSVSWYQQTPGQGLQFLFEYFSETQRNKGNFPGRFSGRQFSNSRSEMNVSTLELGDSALYLCASSWTGGDRNTEAFFGQGTRLTVV.